Listed below are T cell receptor beta chains from one sample, sequenced in a study of blood T cells in healthy people across ages. TCRdb reprocessed the 5' RACE reads via MiXCR and lists one record per CDR3 protein. The repertoire includes 1.6 million or so distinct CDR3 sequences, 30% to 35% of them detected once, and approximately 11% sits in the top ten. Sequencing input: blood. Receptors originate from a woman aged 25 to 39 in good health. Each CDR3 is given with its conserved first and last residue. D genes are given only for firm matches. Only part of the rows carry a size: once, few, many, or a class if the clone is expanded.

clone_size j_call d_call v_call cdr3_nt cdr3_aa
few TRBJ2-3 TRBD2 TRBV3-1 TGTGCCAGCAGCCCTTCCTATAGCGGGGCAGATACGCAGTATTTT CASSPSYSGADTQYF
few TRBJ2-3 NA TRBV28 TGTGCCAGCAGTTTACGGAAATTCACAGATACGCAGTATTTT CASSLRKFTDTQYF
few TRBJ2-7 NA TRBV15 TGTGCCACCAGCAGAAATCGACAGGAAATCTACGAGCAGTACTTC CATSRNRQEIYEQYF
NA TRBJ1-2 NA TRBV20-1 TGCAGCGGAGAGGGGGTTTATGGCTACACCTTC CSGEGVYGYTF
NA TRBJ2-4 NA TRBV5-1 TGCGCCAGCAGCGGAGCCGGCCCTAGAAACATTCAGTACTTC CASSGAGPRNIQYF
few TRBJ2-3 TRBD2 TRBV30 TGTGCCTGGAGTGTAGGGAGGGGTGGATTGGATACGCAGTATTTT CAWSVGRGGLDTQYF
NA TRBJ2-1 TRBD2 TRBV2 TGTGCCAGCAGGGGAGGGAGCGGAGGGTTTGAACAGTTCTTC CASRGGSGGFEQFF
NA TRBJ1-2 NA TRBV20-1 TGCAGTGCAGATCCTCTGGTCAGGGAGAACTATGGCTACACCTTC CSADPLVRENYGYTF
NA TRBJ2-1 TRBD2 TRBV3-1 TGTGCCAGCAGCCTCTCAGTTCTAGCGGGGGGGTGGAATGAGCAGTTCTTC CASSLSVLAGGWNEQFF
NA TRBJ2-3 NA TRBV27 TGTGCCAGCAGTTTATTCTGGAAAGATACGCAGTATTTT CASSLFWKDTQYF
once TRBJ2-5 NA TRBV15 TGTGCCACCAGCAGGGCCGTCGAGACCCAGTACTTC CATSRAVETQYF
NA TRBJ1-4 NA TRBV28 TGTGCCAGCACCACCGGGGCCCAGGGGCTTGAAAAACTGTTTTTT CASTTGAQGLEKLFF
NA TRBJ1-5 NA TRBV28 TGTGCCAGCAGTCCTCGCCAGGCGAGCAATCAGCCCCAGCATTTT CASSPRQASNQPQHF
few TRBJ2-1 NA TRBV4-1 TGCGCCAGCAGTTCTACGAGCGGGCCAAGGGGGGATGAGCAGTTCTTC CASSSTSGPRGDEQFF
NA TRBJ1-2 TRBD1 TRBV6-1 TGTGCCAGCACCCTAGGGACAGGGTTCTATGGCTACACCTTC CASTLGTGFYGYTF
NA TRBJ2-5 TRBD2 TRBV3-1 TGTACCAGCAGCCAAGATCCAAGTATGGGAGCGGGGATTCAAGAGACCCAGTACTTC CTSSQDPSMGAGIQETQYF
NA TRBJ1-1 NA TRBV10-3 TGTGCCATCAGTCGACCCCCGGACAGACCGAACACTGAAGCTTTCTTT CAISRPPDRPNTEAFF
few TRBJ1-2 NA TRBV5-1 TGCGCCAGCAGCCCCCTCACGGGCTCCGACTATGGCTACACCTTC CASSPLTGSDYGYTF
NA TRBJ2-4 TRBD1 TRBV28 TGTGCCAGCAGCCACAGGGGGGCGAACATTCAGTACTTC CASSHRGANIQYF
once TRBJ2-1 TRBD2 TRBV28 TGTGCCAGCAGTTTCTTAGCGGGGGCGGGGAATGAGCAGTTCTTC CASSFLAGAGNEQFF
NA TRBJ1-2 NA TRBV4-1 TGCGCCAGCAGCCAACCCAAGTCGCGGGCAAGCTATGGCTACACCTTC CASSQPKSRASYGYTF
few TRBJ1-6 NA TRBV9 TGTGCCAGCAGCATAAACTCCCGGGACAAGGCCCTCCACTTT CASSINSRDKALHF
many TRBJ2-5 NA TRBV4-1 TGCGCCAGCAGCCAAGGACCAGGGGAGACCCAGTACTTC CASSQGPGETQYF
few TRBJ2-7 NA TRBV5-1 TGCGCCAGCAGCAAACCCCCGACCGGCGAGCAGTACTTC CASSKPPTGEQYF
NA TRBJ2-7 NA TRBV7-9 TGTGCCAGCAGCTTAGTGTCGTCCGAGCAGTACTTC CASSLVSSEQYF
few TRBJ2-7 NA TRBV28 TGTGCCAGCAGTTCCGCAACCCGGGACGGGTACGAGCAGTACTTC CASSSATRDGYEQYF
few TRBJ1-1 NA TRBV9 TGTGCCAGCAGCGTAAGAGGTGTCAGCAACACTGAAGCTTTCTTT CASSVRGVSNTEAFF
NA TRBJ2-1 TRBD1 TRBV4-2 TGTGCCAGCAGCCAAGATGTGGGACAGGGGTATGAGCAGTTCTTC CASSQDVGQGYEQFF
NA TRBJ2-7 NA TRBV9 TGTGCCAGCAGTAGAGGGGGACGCGGGTACTACGAGCAGTACTTC CASSRGGRGYYEQYF
NA TRBJ2-7 NA TRBV27 TGTGCCAGCAGACCCCTCGGGGCAACATACGAGCAGTACTTC CASRPLGATYEQYF
NA TRBJ2-7 TRBD2 TRBV20-1 TGCAGTGCTTCCCTAGGTACTAGCGGCTCCTACGAGCAGTACTTC CSASLGTSGSYEQYF
NA TRBJ2-3 NA TRBV7-9 TGTGCCAGCAGCCCACGAGGGGGGGAGGGCGGTACGCAGTATTTT CASSPRGGEGGTQYF
few TRBJ2-1 NA TRBV4-2 TGTGCCAGCAGCCAAGATACGGTGGCTAGGGGGAACAATGAGCAGTTCTTC CASSQDTVARGNNEQFF
NA TRBJ2-7 TRBD2 TRBV27 TGTGCCAGCACCGAGCGGGAGGGCTCCTACGAGCAGTACTTC CASTEREGSYEQYF
NA TRBJ2-1 TRBD2 TRBV19 TGTGCCAGTAGCAAGACTAGCGGGGGCTTCGATGAGCAGTTCTTC CASSKTSGGFDEQFF
NA TRBJ1-1 TRBD1 TRBV5-5 TGTGCCAGCAGCTCCAAACCCCAGGGGGGGAAGACTGAAGCTTTCTTT CASSSKPQGGKTEAFF
few TRBJ2-7 NA TRBV7-8 TGTGCCAGCAGTCCCCTCTTCAGAAGGGGCCACGAGCAGTACTTC CASSPLFRRGHEQYF
NA TRBJ2-5 NA TRBV20-1 TGCAGTGCTAGAGTGGGGTGGGGTAGCGGACACCAAGAGACCCAGTACTTC CSARVGWGSGHQETQYF
few TRBJ2-3 NA TRBV27 TGTGCCAGCAATTTAATAGGGGCCGATACGCAGTATTTT CASNLIGADTQYF
few TRBJ2-1 NA TRBV3-1 TGTGCCAGTAGCCAAGAACGGGAGCCGATCAATCTCCCATATAATGAGCAGTTCTTC CASSQEREPINLPYNEQFF
many TRBJ2-1 NA TRBV29-1 TGCAGCGTTGGTCACGTCTCCTACAATGAGCAGTTCTTC CSVGHVSYNEQFF
few TRBJ2-5 NA TRBV7-9 TGTACCAGCAGCTTATCGCTCGGAACGGAGACCCAGTACTTC CTSSLSLGTETQYF
NA TRBJ1-2 NA TRBV7-9 TGTGCCAGCAGCTCCCCGGCAGGGTTAGTAGATGGCTACACCTTC CASSSPAGLVDGYTF
few TRBJ2-1 TRBD2 TRBV10-3 TGTGCCATCTCGACTAGCGGGGGAGTCAATGAGCAGTTCTTC CAISTSGGVNEQFF
NA TRBJ1-1 NA TRBV27 TGTGCCAGCAGTTCCCCGGGAAGGGCTTTCTTT CASSSPGRAFF
NA TRBJ2-3 NA TRBV30 TGTGCCTACCTTCCTGGGTCTGGGGATACGCAGTATTTT CAYLPGSGDTQYF
few TRBJ1-5 NA TRBV27 TGTGCCAGCAGTTATAAGGGCGTGAAGCATTTT CASSYKGVKHF